This T cell receptor beta chain emerged from a study of Ad26.COV2.S vaccination and SARS-CoV-2 variants. The treatment was: roughly 20 received Ad26.COV2.S at low or high dose, single or two shots; five or six received placebo; per-sample allocation not given. Collection of samples fell on day 63 after the first vaccine or placebo injection. Data came from immunoSEQ multiplex PCR; TCRdb stores just in-frame clones and leaves some out. The sample records fewer than 600,000 clones, 89% being singletons. Per germline, CDR1 SGDLS and CDR2 YYNGEE. Trimming removed 2 bases at V and 4 bases at J, with 13 bases between. The CDR3 has 15 amino acids. The table lists this clone with a few counts.

The sample was peripheral blood, taken in a trial of Ad26.COV2.S vaccine versus placebo. The clonotype comes from a person aged 18-60 years who received the Ad26.COV2.S COVID-19 vaccine or a placebo. The chain is built from TRBV9 and TRBJ2-1, with TRBD1 as a possible D gene (5 bases). CDR3 amino acids: CASSVGHRLYNEQFF. Here the CDR3 DNA reads TGTGCCAGCAGCGTCGGACACCGCTTATACAATGAGCAGTTCTTC.